The sample holds many counts of the clone carrying this TCR beta chain. TCRdb fed the 5' RACE reads into MiXCR, producing one record per CDR3 protein. This sample has around 150,000 distinct CDR3 sequences, with around 19% found just once. This entry belongs to a study of CD8 T cells in ankylosing spondylitis. Germline loops: CDR1 MGHRA, CDR2 YSYEKL. V was shortened by 1 base and J by 6 bases, with 4 bases between the two germline ends. The CDR3 consists of 12 residues. The sequence came from a male donor with ankylosing spondylitis or in good health (not recorded which). The sequenced sample was blood, either unsorted or a sorted T cell fraction (not recorded which). This chain uses TRBV4-1 with TRBJ2-1; D unclear. CDR3 protein: CASSQVANEQFF. CDR3 in DNA: TGCGCCAGCAGCCAAGTTGCCAATGAGCAGTTCTTC.